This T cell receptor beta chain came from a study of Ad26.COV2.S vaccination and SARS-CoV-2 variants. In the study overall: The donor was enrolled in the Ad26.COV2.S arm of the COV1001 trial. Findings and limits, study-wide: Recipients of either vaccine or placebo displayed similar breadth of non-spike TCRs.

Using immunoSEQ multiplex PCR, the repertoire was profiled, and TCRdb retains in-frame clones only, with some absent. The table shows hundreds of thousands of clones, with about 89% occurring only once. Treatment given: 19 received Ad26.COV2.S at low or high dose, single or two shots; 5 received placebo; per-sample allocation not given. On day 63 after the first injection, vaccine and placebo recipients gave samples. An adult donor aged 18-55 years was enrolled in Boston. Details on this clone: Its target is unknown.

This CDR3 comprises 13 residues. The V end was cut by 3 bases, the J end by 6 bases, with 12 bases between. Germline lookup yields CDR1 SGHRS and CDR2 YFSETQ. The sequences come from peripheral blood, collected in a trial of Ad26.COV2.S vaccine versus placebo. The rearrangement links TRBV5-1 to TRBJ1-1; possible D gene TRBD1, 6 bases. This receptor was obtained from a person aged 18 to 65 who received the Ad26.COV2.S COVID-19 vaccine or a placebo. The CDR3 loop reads CASSSAAGAEAFF. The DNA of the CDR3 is TGCGCCAGCAGCTCGGCAGCAGGGGCTGAAGCTTTCTTT.